This TCR beta chain was identified in a study of T cell changes during pregnancy in multiple sclerosis. This table comes from immunoSEQ multiplex PCR, and its TCRdb copy is limited to in-frame clones, with some not included. The sample consists of 25,000 to 30,000 clones, roughly nine tenths of them appearing once. V gave up 1 base and J gave up 7 bases, with 14 bases separating them. CDR3 length equals 16 residues. Germline loops: CDR1 MDHEN, CDR2 SYDVKM. The receptor was isolated from a female donor with multiple sclerosis, enrolled in a pregnancy study. The chain is built from TRBV28 and TRBJ1-6; a weak D match, TRBD1 (5 bases). This specimen consisted of CD4+ T cells from peripheral blood mononuclear cells, obtained in the second trimester of pregnancy. The CDR3 region has the DNA TGTGCCAGCAGTTTATACGGGGGAAGAAGGAATTCACCCCTCCACTTT. It codes for CASSLYGGRRNSPLHF.